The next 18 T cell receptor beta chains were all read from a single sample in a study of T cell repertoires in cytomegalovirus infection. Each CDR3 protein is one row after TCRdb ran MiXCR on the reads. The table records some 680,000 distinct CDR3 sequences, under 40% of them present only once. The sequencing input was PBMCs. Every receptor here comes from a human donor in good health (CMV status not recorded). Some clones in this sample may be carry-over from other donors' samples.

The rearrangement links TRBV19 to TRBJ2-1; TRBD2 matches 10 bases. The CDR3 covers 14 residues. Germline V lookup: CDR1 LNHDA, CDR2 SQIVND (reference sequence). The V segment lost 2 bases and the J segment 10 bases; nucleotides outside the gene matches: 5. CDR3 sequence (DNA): TGTGCCAGTAGTATACTAGCGGGAGCTCAGGAGCAGTTCTTC. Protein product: CASSILAGAQEQFF.

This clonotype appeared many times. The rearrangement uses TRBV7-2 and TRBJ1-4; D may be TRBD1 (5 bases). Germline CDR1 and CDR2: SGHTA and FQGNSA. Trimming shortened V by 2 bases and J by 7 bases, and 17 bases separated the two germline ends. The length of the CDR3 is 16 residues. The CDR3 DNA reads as TGTGCCAGCAGCTTAAGCGGGGACCGGACGTTTGAAAAACTGTTTTTT. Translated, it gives CASSLSGDRTFEKLFF.

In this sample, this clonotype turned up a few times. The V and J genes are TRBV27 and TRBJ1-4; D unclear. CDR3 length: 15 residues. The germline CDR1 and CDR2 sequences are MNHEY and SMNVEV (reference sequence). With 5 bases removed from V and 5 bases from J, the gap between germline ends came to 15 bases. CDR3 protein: CASSQLGQRNEKLFF. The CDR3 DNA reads TGTGCCAGCAGTCAACTTGGGCAGCGGAATGAAAAACTGTTTTTT. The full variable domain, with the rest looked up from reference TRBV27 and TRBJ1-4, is EAQVTQNPRYLITVTGKKLTVTCSQNMNHEYMSWYRQDPGLGLRQIYYSMNVEVTDKGDVPEGYKVSRKEKRNFPLILESPSPNQTSLYFCASSQLGQRNEKLFFGSGTQLSVL.

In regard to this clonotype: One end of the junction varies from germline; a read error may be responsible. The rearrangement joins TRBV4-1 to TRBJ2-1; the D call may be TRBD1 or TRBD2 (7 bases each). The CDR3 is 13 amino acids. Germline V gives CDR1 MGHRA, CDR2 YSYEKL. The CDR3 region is CASSQDLQGREFF. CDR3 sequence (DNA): TGTGCCAGCAGCCAAGACCTACAGGGGAGGGAGTTCTTC.

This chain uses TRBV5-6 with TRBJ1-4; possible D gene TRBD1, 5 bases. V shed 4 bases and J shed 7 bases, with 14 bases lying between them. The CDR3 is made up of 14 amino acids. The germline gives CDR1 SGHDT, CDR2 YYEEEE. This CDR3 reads CASSPDSHREKLFF. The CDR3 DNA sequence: TGTGCCAGCAGCCCAGACAGTCACCGTGAAAAACTGTTTTTT.

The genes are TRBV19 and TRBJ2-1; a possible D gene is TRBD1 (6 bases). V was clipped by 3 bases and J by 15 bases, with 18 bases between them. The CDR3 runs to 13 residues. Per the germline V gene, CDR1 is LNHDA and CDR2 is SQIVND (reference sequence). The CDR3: CASSIPQGRTPFF. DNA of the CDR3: TGTGCCAGTAGTATCCCCCAGGGGAGAACCCCGTTCTTC.

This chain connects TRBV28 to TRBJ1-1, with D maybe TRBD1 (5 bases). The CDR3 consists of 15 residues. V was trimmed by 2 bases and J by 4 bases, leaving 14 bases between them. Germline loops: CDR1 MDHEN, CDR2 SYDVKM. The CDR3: CASSLPVRGITEAFF. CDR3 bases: TGTGCCAGCAGTTTACCCGTTCGGGGCATCACTGAAGCTTTCTTT.

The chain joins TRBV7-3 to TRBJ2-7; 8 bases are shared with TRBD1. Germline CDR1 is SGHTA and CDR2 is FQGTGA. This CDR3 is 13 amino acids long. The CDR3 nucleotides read TGTGCAAGAAGCGTACAGGGGGAATACGAGCAGTACTTC. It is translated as CARSVQGEYEQYF.

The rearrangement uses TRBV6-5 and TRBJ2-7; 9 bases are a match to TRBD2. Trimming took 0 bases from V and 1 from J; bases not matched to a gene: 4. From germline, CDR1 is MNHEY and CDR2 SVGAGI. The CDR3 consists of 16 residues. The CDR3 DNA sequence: TGTGCCAGCAGTTACTCGGCTAGCGGGACTTCCTACGAGCAGTACTTC. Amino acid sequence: CASSYSASGTSYEQYF.

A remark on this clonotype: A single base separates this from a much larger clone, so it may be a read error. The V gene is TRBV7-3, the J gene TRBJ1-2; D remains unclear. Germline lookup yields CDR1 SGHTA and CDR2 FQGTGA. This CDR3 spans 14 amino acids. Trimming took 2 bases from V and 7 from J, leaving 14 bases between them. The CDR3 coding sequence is TGTGCCAGCAGCTTACAAGGCAGCTACTCTGGCTACACCTTC. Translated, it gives CASSLQGSYSGYTF.

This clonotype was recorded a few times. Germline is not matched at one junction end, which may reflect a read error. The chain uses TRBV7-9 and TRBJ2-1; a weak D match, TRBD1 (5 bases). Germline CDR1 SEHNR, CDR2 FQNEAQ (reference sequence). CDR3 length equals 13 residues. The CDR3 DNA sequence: TGTGCCAGCAGCTTAGCGTCAGGCCAGGGTTGTGTCTTC. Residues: CASSLASGQGCVF.

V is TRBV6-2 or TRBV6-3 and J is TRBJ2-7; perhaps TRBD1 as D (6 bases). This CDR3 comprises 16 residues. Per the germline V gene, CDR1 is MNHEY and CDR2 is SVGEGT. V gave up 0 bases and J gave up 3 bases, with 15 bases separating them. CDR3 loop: CASSYSVGGSSYEQYF. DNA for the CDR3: TGTGCCAGCAGTTACTCGGTTGGGGGCAGCAGCTACGAGCAGTACTTC.

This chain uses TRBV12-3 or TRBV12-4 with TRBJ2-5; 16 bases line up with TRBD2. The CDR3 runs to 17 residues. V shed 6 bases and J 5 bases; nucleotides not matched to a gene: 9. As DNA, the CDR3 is TGTGCCAGCAGGGGGGGACTAGCGGGAGGGCCGATTGAGACCCAGTACTTC. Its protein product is CASRGGLAGGPIETQYF.

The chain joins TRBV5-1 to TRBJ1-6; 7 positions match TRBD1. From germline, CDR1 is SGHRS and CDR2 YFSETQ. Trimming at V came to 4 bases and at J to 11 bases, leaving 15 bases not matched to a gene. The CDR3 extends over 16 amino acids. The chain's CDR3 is CASSPHGTDKFAPLHF. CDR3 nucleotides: TGCGCCAGCAGCCCACACGGGACAGACAAGTTCGCACCCCTCCACTTT. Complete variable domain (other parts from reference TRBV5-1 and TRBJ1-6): KAGVTQTPRYLIKTRGQQVTLSCSPISGHRSVSWYQQTPGQGLQFLFEYFSETQRNKGNFPGRFSGRQFSNSRSEMNVSTLELGDSALYLCASSPHGTDKFAPLHFGNGTRLTVT.

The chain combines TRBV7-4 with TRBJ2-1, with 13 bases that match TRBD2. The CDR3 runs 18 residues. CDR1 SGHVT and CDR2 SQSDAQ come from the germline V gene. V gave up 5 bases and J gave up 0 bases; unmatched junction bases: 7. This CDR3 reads CASSPGLAGASSYNEQFF. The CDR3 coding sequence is TGTGCCAGCAGCCCAGGACTAGCGGGGGCTTCCTCCTACAATGAGCAGTTCTTC.

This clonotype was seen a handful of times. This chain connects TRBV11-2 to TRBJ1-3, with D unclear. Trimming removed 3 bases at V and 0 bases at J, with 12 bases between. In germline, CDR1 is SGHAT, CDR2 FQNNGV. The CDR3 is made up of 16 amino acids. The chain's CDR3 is CASSFAELSSGNTIYF. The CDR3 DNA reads TGTGCCAGCAGCTTTGCCGAGCTTAGCTCTGGAAACACCATATATTTT.

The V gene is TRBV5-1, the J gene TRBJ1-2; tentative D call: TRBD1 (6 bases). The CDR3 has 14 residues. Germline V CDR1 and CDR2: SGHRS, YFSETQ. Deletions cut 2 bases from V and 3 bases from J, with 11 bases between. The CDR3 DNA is TGCGCCAGCAGCTTTAAAGGGGGGGACTATGGCTACACCTTC. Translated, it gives CASSFKGGDYGYTF.

This CDR3 is CASSLDGQAAYEQYF. The CDR3 DNA is TGTGCCAGCAGCTTGGACGGGCAGGCCGCCTACGAGCAGTACTTC. V gene TRBV5-4 combines with J gene TRBJ2-7; D remains ambiguous. Germline V gene lookup returns CDR1 SGHNT and CDR2 YYREEE (reference sequence). V lost 0 bases and J lost 2, with 12 bases in between. The CDR3 spans 15 residues.